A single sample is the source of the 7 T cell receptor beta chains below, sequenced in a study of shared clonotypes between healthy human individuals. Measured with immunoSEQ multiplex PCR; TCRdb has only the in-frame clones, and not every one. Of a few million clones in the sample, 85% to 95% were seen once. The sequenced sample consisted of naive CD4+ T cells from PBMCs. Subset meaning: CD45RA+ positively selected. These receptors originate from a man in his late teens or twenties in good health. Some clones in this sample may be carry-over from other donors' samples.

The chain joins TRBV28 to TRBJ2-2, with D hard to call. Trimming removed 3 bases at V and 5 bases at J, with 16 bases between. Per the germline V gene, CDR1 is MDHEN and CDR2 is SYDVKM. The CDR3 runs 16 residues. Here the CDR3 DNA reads TGTGCCAGCAGTTTGACACTATCGGGTGGGACCGGGGAGCTGTTTTTT. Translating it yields CASSLTLSGGTGELFF.

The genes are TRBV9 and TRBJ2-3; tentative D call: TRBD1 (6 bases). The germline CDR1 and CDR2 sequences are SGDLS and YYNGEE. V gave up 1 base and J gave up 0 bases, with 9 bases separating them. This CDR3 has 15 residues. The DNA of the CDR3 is TGTGCCAGCAGCGTACAGGGACAAAGCACAGATACGCAGTATTTT. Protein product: CASSVQGQSTDTQYF.

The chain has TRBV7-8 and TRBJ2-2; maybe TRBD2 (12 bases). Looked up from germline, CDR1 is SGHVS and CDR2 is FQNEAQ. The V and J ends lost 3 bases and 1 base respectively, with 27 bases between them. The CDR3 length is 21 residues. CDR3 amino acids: CASSLASGTGGLAGNTGELFF. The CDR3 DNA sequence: TGTGCCAGCAGCTTGGCCTCCGGGACAGGGGGACTAGCGGGGAACACCGGGGAGCTGTTTTTT.

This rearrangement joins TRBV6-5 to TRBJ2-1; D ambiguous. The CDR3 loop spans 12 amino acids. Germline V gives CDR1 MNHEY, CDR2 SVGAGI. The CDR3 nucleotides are TGTGCAGCATCCGCCGACTTCAATGAGCAGTTCTTC. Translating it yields CAASADFNEQFF.

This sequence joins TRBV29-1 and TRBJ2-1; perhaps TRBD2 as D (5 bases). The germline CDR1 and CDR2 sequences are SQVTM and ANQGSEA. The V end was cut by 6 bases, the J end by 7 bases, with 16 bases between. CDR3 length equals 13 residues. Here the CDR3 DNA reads TGCAGCGTCGGCCCGGACTTTATGAATGAGCAGTTCTTC. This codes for CSVGPDFMNEQFF.

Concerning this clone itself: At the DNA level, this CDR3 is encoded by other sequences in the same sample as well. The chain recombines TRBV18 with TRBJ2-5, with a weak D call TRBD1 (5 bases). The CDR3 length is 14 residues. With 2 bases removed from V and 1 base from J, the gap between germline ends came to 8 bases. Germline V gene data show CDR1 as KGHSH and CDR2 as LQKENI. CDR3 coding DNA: TGTGCCAGCTCACCAGGCAGGGCCCAAGAGACCCAGTACTTC. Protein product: CASSPGRAQETQYF.

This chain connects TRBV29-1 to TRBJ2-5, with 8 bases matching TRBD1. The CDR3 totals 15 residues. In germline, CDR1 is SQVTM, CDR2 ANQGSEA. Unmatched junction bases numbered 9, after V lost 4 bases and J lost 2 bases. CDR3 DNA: TGCAGCGTTGGAGGACAGGGTGTTGGGCAAGAGACCCAGTACTTC. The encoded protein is CSVGGQGVGQETQYF.